The rows below give T cell receptor beta chains drawn from one sample of a study of blood T cell repertoires in COVID-19. Sequenced by immunoSEQ multiplex PCR; TCRdb stores in-frame clones only, minus some. The table shows fewer than 250,000 clones, with around three quarters occurring only once. The specimen was PBMCs or T cells enriched from blood (not recorded which). These receptors were obtained from a woman in her forties or fifties with acute COVID-19. The CDR3 runs from the conserved cysteine through the conserved F or W. A D gene is named only where the DNA matches it firmly. Not all rows give a size; the values are once, few, many and, for expanded clones, a class.

clone size | CDR3 length | J gene | D gene | V gene | CDR3 DNA | CDR3 protein
- | 15 | TRBJ1-2 | - | TRBV5-4 | TGTGCCAGCAGCCCCGATGCAGGGGCAGTTGATGGCTACACCTTC | CASSPDAGAVDGYTF
- | 14 | TRBJ1-1 | - | TRBV19 | TGTGCCAGTAGTCCCCGGCAGGGGAGGGCTGAAGCTTTCTTT | CASSPRQGRAEAFF
- | 14 | TRBJ2-2 | - | TRBV6-5 | TGTGCCAGCAGTTACCCGAATCCCGGTTGGGAGCTGTTTTTT | CASSYPNPGWELFF
- | 16 | TRBJ2-2 | - | TRBV18 | TGTGCCAGCTCTACACGTCGAGGAACCGTCACCGGGGAGCTGTTTTTT | CASSTRRGTVTGELFF
- | 16 | TRBJ2-2 | TRBD2 | TRBV5-6 | TGTGCCAGCAGCGTCGGAGACTCCGGGGGGACCGGGGAGCTGTTTTTT | CASSVGDSGGTGELFF
few | 15 | TRBJ1-5 | - | TRBV10-3 | TGTGCCATCAGTGCGTTGGGGCCGAGCAATCAGCCCCAGCATTTT | CAISALGPSNQPQHF
- | 13 | TRBJ2-4 | TRBD1 | TRBV19 | TGTGCCAGTAGTGGGGACAGACAAAACATTCAGTACTTC | CASSGDRQNIQYF
- | 15 | TRBJ2-3 | TRBD2 | TRBV4-1 | TGCGCCAGCAGCCACTTTCGGGGGGGCACAGATACGCAGTATTTT | CASSHFRGGTDTQYF
- | 14 | TRBJ1-1 | - | TRBV14 | TGTGCCAGCAGCCAAGAGCGGGCAGGAGCTGAAGCTTTCTTT | CASSQERAGAEAFF
- | 12 | TRBJ1-2 | TRBD1 | TRBV12-3/TRBV12-4 | TGTGCCAGCAGCCTGACAGGGAAAGGGTACACCTTC | CASSLTGKGYTF
- | 15 | TRBJ2-2 | - | TRBV5-1 | TGCGCCAGCAGTCCCCTGGCAGGAGGAACCGGGGAGCTGTTTTTT | CASSPLAGGTGELFF
few | 13 | TRBJ2-2 | - | TRBV7-2 | TGTGCCACTACCGGGACTCCCACCGGGGAGCTGTTTTTT | CATTGTPTGELFF
- | 17 | TRBJ1-3 | TRBD1 | TRBV30 | TGTGCCTGGAGTGTACTGAGGGAGACAGGGTCTGGAAACACCATATATTTT | CAWSVLRETGSGNTIYF
- | 16 | TRBJ1-1 | - | TRBV7-2 | TGTGCCAGCAGCCCGGCGGGTGCGGGGGCGAACACTGAAGCTTTCTTT | CASSPAGAGANTEAFF
- | 13 | TRBJ1-1 | - | TRBV7-3 | TGTGCCAGCAGCGCACAGAGTTCCACTGAAGCTTTCTTT | CASSAQSSTEAFF
- | 14 | TRBJ2-5 | TRBD1 | TRBV5-1 | TGCGCCAGCAGCGCCGGGACAGGGTCGGAGACCCAGTACTTC | CASSAGTGSETQYF
- | 15 | TRBJ1-1 | - | TRBV29-1 | TGCAGCGTTGTTGGGGTGGGGGCGCGGGACACTGAAGCTTTCTTT | CSVVGVGARDTEAFF
- | 14 | TRBJ1-6 | - | TRBV6-1 | TGTGCCAGCAGTGAAGGTGGTGGGGGCTCACCCCTCCACTTT | CASSEGGGGSPLHF
- | 15 | TRBJ2-5 | TRBD2 | TRBV5-5 | TGTGCCAGCAGCGTCGGGAGGGTCCGGCAAGAGACCCAGTACTTC | CASSVGRVRQETQYF
- | 13 | TRBJ1-6 | - | TRBV6-2/TRBV6-3 | TGTGCCAGCAGTTACGTGAGAAATTCACCCCTCCACTTT | CASSYVRNSPLHF
- | 15 | TRBJ1-1 | - | TRBV6-6 | TGTGCCAGCACGAACAGACCCGACCTAAACACTGAAGCTTTCTTT | CASTNRPDLNTEAFF
- | 11 | TRBJ1-1 | - | TRBV20-1 | TGCAGTGCCACCGCGGGAGGGCGGGCTTTCTTT | CSATAGGRAFF
once | 16 | TRBJ2-2 | TRBD2 | TRBV6-2/TRBV6-3 | TGTGCCAGCAGTTACGGGCTAGCGGATAACACCGGGGAGCTGTTTTTT | CASSYGLADNTGELFF
- | 13 | TRBJ1-1 | - | TRBV9 | TGTGCCAGCAGCACCAGCGGGAACACTGAAGCTTTCTTT | CASSTSGNTEAFF
- | 15 | TRBJ1-4 | TRBD1 | TRBV6-2/TRBV6-3 | TGTGCCAGCAGTCGTGCCGGGACAGGGGTTGGAAAACTGTTTTTT | CASSRAGTGVGKLFF
few | 15 | TRBJ1-1 | - | TRBV9 | TGTGCCAGCAGCCCGGAGGGGAGGGGGAACACTGAAGCTTTCTTT | CASSPEGRGNTEAFF
- | 13 | TRBJ1-2 | TRBD1 | TRBV5-1 | TGCGCCAGCAGCCCAGACAGGGGCTATGGCTACACCTTC | CASSPDRGYGYTF
- | 15 | TRBJ1-4 | TRBD1 | TRBV6-1 | TGTGCCAGCAGTGAGGGACAGGGCTTTAATGAAAAACTGTTTTTT | CASSEGQGFNEKLFF
- | 13 | TRBJ2-3 | TRBD1 | TRBV7-3 | TGTGCCAGCAGCCCCCCGACAGGGGATACGCAGTATTTT | CASSPPTGDTQYF
- | 15 | TRBJ2-1 | TRBD2 | TRBV11-2 | TGTGCCAGCAGCTTGAGCGGGGGCTCCTACAATGAGCAGTTCTTC | CASSLSGGSYNEQFF
few | 15 | TRBJ2-1 | - | TRBV6-5 | TGTGCCAGCAGTTACCGGGGGTCTTCCGGCAATGAGCAGTTCTTC | CASSYRGSSGNEQFF
- | 15 | TRBJ2-3 | TRBD1 | TRBV9 | TGTGCCAGCAGCGTAGAGACAGGGGCCACAGATACGCAGTATTTT | CASSVETGATDTQYF
- | 17 | TRBJ2-5 | TRBD2 | TRBV9 | TGTGCCAGCAGCGTAGGTCGCGGGGGGGCCGGTGGGGAGACCCAGTACTTC | CASSVGRGGAGGETQYF